This T cell receptor (beta chain) emerged from a study of spatial heterogeneity in lung cancer. Overall study: As counted in raw reads, each unique TCR and UMI combination appeared more than ten times on average.

CDR3 length equals 16 residues. Germline trimming cut 1 base from V and 7 bases from J; bases unmatched to any gene: 4. Looked up from germline, CDR1 is LNHDA and CDR2 is SQIVND (reference sequence). From the 5' RACE reads, TCRdb called clonotypes with MiXCR, one entry per CDR3 protein. The sample comprises tens of thousands of distinct CDR3 sequences, around 5.8% of which are singletons, and roughly 11% rests with the top ten. Time point described: sample taken at primary tumor resection. Researchers sequenced whole RNA taken from tumor, nontumor lung or frozen PBMC without sorting. The approximately 70 donors had untreated early-stage non-small cell lung cancer.

The source was PBMCs, collected at surgery. The sequence was obtained from a male donor with early-stage non-small cell lung cancer. The chain links TRBV19 to TRBJ2-1; TRBD2 matches at 13 bases. The CDR3 loop is CASSIGLAGGRNEQFF. In nucleotides, the CDR3 is TGTGCCAGTAGTATAGGACTAGCGGGGGGACGGAATGAGCAGTTCTTC. Combining the CDR3 with reference TRBV19 and TRBJ2-1 gives the whole variable domain DGGITQSPKYLFRKEGQNVTLSCEQNLNHDAMYWYRQDPGQGLRLIYYSQIVNDFQKGDIAEGYSVSREKKESFPLTVTSAQKNPTAFYLCASSIGLAGGRNEQFFGPGTRLTVL.